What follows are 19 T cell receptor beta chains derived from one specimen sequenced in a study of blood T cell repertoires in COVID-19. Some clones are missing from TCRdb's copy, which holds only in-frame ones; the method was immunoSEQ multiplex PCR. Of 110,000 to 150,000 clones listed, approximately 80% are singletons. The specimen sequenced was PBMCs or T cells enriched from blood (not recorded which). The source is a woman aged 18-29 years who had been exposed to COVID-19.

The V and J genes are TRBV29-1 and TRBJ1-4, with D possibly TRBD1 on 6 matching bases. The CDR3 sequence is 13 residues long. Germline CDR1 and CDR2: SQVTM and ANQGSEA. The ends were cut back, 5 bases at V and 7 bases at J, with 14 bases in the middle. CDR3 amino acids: CSVHQPGVEKLFF. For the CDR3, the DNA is TGCAGCGTTCACCAGCCAGGGGTTGAAAAACTGTTTTTT.

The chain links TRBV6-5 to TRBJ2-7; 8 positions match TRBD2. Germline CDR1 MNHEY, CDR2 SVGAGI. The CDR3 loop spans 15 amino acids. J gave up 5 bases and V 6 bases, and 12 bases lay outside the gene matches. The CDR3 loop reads CASRRGGRPGHEQYF. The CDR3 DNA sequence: TGTGCCAGCAGGAGGGGCGGGAGGCCGGGTCACGAGCAGTACTTC.

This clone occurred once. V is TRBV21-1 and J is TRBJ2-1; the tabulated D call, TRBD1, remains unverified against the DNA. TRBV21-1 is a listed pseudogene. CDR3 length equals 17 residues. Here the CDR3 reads CASSKTSGQGAFNEQFF. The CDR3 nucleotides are TGTGCCAGCAGCAAAACTTCGGGACAGGGGGCGTTCAATGAGCAGTTCTTC.

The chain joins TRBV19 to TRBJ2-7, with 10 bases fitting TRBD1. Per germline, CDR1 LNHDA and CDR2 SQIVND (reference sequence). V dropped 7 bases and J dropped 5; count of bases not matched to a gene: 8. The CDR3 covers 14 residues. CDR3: CASKGGQGTHEQYF. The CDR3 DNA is TGTGCCAGTAAGGGGGGACAGGGGACCCACGAGCAGTACTTC.

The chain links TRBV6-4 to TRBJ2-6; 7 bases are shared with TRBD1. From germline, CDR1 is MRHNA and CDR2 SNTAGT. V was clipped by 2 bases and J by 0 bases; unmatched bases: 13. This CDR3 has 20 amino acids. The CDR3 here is CASSDRPPGQSFSGANVLTF. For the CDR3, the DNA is TGTGCCAGCAGTGACAGACCCCCGGGACAGAGTTTCTCTGGGGCCAACGTCCTGACTTTC.

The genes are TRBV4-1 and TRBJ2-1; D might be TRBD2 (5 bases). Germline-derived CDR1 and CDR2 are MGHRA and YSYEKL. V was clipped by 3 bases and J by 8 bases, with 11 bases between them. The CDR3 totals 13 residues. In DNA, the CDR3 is TGCGCCAGCAGCCAGGAAACTAGTTATGAGCAGTTCTTC. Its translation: CASSQETSYEQFF.

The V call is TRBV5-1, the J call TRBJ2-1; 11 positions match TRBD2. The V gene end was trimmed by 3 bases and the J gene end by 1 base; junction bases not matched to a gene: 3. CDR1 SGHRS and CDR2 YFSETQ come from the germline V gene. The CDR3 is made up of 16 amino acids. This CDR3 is CASSWGLADSYNEQFF. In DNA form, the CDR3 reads TGCGCCAGCAGCTGGGGACTAGCGGATTCCTACAATGAGCAGTTCTTC. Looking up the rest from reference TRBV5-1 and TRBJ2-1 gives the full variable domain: KAGVTQTPRYLIKTRGQQVTLSCSPISGHRSVSWYQQTPGQGLQFLFEYFSETQRNKGNFPGRFSGRQFSNSRSEMNVSTLELGDSALYLCASSWGLADSYNEQFFGPGTRLTVL.

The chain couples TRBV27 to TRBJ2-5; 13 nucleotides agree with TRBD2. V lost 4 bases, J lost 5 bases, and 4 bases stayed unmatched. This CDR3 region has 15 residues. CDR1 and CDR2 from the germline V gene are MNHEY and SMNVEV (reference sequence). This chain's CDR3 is CASSSVLAGGETQYF. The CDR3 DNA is TGTGCCAGCAGTTCCGTACTAGCGGGAGGGGAGACCCAGTACTTC.

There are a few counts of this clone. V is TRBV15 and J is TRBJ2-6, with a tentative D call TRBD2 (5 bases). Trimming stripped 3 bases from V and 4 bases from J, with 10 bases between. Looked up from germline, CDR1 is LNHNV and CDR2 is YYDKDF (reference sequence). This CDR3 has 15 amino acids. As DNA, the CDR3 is TGTGCCACCAGCAGGAGGGTGCCCGGGGCCAACGTCCTGACTTTC. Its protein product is CATSRRVPGANVLTF. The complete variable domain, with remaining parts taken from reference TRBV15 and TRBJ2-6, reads DAMVIQNPRYQVTQFGKPVTLSCSQTLNHNVMYWYQQKSSQAPKLLFHYYDKDFNNEADTPDNFQSRRPNTSFCFLDIRSPGLGDTAMYLCATSRRVPGANVLTFGAGSRLTVL.

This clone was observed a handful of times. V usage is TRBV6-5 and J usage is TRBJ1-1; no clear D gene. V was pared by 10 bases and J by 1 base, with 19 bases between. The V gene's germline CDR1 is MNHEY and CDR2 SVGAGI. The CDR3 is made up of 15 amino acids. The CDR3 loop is CATKEGVTWNTEAFF. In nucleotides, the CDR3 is TGTGCCACCAAGGAGGGAGTAACATGGAACACTGAAGCTTTCTTT.

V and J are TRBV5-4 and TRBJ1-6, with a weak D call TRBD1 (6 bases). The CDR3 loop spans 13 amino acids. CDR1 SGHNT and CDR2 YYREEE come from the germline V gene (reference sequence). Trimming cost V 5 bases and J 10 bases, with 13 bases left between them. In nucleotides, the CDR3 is TGTGCCAGCAGTCCCACAGGGAACTCACCCCTCCACTTT. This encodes CASSPTGNSPLHF. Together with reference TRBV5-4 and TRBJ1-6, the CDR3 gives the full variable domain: ETGVTQSPTHLIKTRGQQVTLRCSSQSGHNTVSWYQQALGQGPQFIFQYYREEENGRGNFPPRFSGLQFPNYSSELNVNALELDDSALYLCASSPTGNSPLHFGNGTRLTVT.

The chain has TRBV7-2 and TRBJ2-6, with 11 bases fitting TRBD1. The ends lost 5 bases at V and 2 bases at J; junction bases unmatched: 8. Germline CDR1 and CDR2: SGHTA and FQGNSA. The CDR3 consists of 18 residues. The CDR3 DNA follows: TGTGCCAGCAGCGCGCCGGGACAGGGGGGTCCTGGGGCCAACGTCCTGACTTTC. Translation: CASSAPGQGGPGANVLTF.

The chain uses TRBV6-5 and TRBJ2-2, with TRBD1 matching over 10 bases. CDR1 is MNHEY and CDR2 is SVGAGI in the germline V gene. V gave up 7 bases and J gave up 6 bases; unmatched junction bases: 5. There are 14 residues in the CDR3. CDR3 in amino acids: CASIRGQGAGELFF. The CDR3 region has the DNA TGTGCCAGCATCCGTGGACAGGGGGCCGGGGAGCTGTTTTTT.

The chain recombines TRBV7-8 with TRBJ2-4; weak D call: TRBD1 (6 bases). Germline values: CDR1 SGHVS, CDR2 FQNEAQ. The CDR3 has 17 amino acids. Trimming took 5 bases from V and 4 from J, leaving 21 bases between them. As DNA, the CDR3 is TGTGCCAGCAGCGCAGTGGAAGGGGCAGGGGTAAAAAACATTCAGTACTTC. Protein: CASSAVEGAGVKNIQYF.

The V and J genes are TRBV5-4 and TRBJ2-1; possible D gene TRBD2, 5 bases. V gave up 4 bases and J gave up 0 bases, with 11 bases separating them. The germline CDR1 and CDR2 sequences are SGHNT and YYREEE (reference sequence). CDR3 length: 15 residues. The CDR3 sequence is CASSSLANSYNEQFF. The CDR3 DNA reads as TGTGCCAGCAGCAGCTTAGCGAACTCCTACAATGAGCAGTTCTTC.

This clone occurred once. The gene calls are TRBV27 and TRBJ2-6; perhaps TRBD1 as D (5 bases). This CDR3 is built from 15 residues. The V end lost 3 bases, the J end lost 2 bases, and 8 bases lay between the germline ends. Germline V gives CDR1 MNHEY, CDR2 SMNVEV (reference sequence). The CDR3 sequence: CASSFARAGANVLTF. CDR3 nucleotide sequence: TGTGCCAGCAGTTTTGCCAGGGCTGGGGCCAACGTCCTGACTTTC.

The CDR3 DNA reads as TGTGCCAGCAGCGCTGACTTAGTTGCCATCTACGAGCAGTACTTC. Its protein product is CASSADLVAIYEQYF. The gene calls are TRBV11-2 and TRBJ2-7; no clear D gene. Trimming pared 5 bases from V and 3 bases from J, leaving 17 bases between. This CDR3 has 15 residues. Germline V gene sequence: CDR1 SGHAT, CDR2 FQNNGV.

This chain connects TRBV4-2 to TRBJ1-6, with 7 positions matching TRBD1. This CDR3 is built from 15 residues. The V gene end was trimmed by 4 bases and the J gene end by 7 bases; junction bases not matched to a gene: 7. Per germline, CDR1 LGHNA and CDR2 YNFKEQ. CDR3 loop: CASSLEGAENSPLHF. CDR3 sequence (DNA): TGTGCCAGCAGCCTCGAGGGGGCGGAGAATTCACCCCTCCACTTT.

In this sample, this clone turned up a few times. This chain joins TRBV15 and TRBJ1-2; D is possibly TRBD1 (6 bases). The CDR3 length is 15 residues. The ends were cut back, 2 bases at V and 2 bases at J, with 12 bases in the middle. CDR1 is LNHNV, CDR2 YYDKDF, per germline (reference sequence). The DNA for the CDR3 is TGTGCCACCAGCAGAACACCACAGGGAAACTATGGCTACACCTTC. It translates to CATSRTPQGNYGYTF.